This TCR beta chain was identified during a study of cytomegalovirus exposure and HLA in healthy donors. Study-level background: Some 85 million unique TCRs from HLA-typed donors were held in an early data release.

This CDR3 is built from 13 residues. V was clipped by 2 bases and J by 4 bases, with 8 bases between them. Germline lookup yields CDR1 MNHNS and CDR2 SASEGT. Healthy bone marrow donors made up the donor group. 13 Jbeta primers and 60 Vbeta primers were used for the PCR. Assay used: immunoSEQ multiplex PCR; TCRdb lists only in-frame clones, some missing. In total, the table holds 150,000 or so clones. Material: PBMCs. The clonotype comes from a woman aged 45-65 years in good health and CMV-seronegative. The J gene is TRBJ1-2, the V gene TRBV6-1; D is ambiguous. The CDR3 DNA reads TGTGCCAGCAGTGAATGGGGAGGCTATGGCTACACCTTC. It is translated as CASSEWGGYGYTF.